This T cell receptor (beta chain) emerged from a study of T cells after yellow fever vaccination (dated 2019 in TCRdb). Describing the broader study: Libraries from fractions with low cell numbers were prepared with the SMART-Seq v4 Ultra Low Input RNA kit. To follow T-cell clones before and after primary and booster YFV17D yellow fever vaccination, bulk TCR alpha and beta repertoires were sequenced over time. Two healthy male donors, one aged 18 to 30 and one aged 30 to 40 years, made up the cohort. Blood samples were taken at several timepoints before and after primary and secondary immunization, and bulk PBMC replicates and cell subsets were isolated. Summary of the overall study and its limitations: Only a couple of donors were included in the study, so the extent to which the findings can be generalized is limited. The secondary T-cell response was found to be weaker but faster than the primary response, with a peak reached on day 5 rather than on day 15. After the booster, most clones that had expanded after primary vaccination were detected again (roughly 96% of CD4 and under 90% of CD8), suggesting broad maintenance of memory. A small share of clonotypes was detected in both CD4 and CD8 compartments, with the overlap likely arising from convergent recombination. Because abundant contaminating clonotypes from the bulk population could be contained in FACS-sorted repertoires, computational filtering was required.

The CDR3 spans 17 residues, from the cysteine through the valine. CDR3 DNA is the only sequence kept; it has 51 bases, read in frame from the first base. At the junction V is shortened by 4 bases and J by 4 bases; bases outside the gene matches: 16. CDR1 is given as SGHVS and CDR2 as FQNEAQ, both from the germline V gene. The listed sequencing device is Illumina NovaSeq 6000. TCR cDNA was synthesized by 5'RACE template switching, which introduced a universal primer site and unique molecular identifiers. cDNA synthesis was primed from both the TCR alpha and TCR beta constant segments. Library amplification involved two PCR steps, and the second step added sample barcodes and sequencing adapters. Sequencing of libraries was performed on Illumina HiSeq 2500 (2x100 bp) or NovaSeq (2x150 bp). The authors' analysis ran thus. MIGEC handled demultiplexing of reads and collapsing into UMI consensus sequences, while MiXCR performed V(D)J alignment. Vaccine-responding clonotypes were defined with edgeR using replicate PBMC samples, requiring FDR below 0.01 and a log2 fold change above 5 up to day 15. Bulk clonotypes were assigned CD4 or CD8 identity according to which sequenced CD4 or CD8 repertoire held them at higher abundance. TCRdb itself trimmed the public reads at Q25 with fastp, ran MiXCR and retained productive beta chains. Each CDR3 protein appears once, grouped with its most common genes and DNA. V and J calls and clone size were set by TCRdb, not the authors. This sample has some 240,000 distinct CDR3 sequences in its table, and more than 3.5% of those were observed once. The ten largest clones represent about 19% of the sample.

This sample's treatment or condition label indicates: live attenuated yellow fever vaccine strain. Two biological replicates of bulk PBMCs were collected at each blood-draw timepoint. PBMCs were isolated from peripheral blood using a standard Ficoll-Paque protocol. TriZol was used to extract RNA from bulk PBMCs, from CD4 and CD8 fractions, and from dextramer-positive and dextramer-negative fractions. This clonotype has ten or more counts. What antigen it recognizes has not been identified. No per-base quality is available; no much larger clone lies one base away. The rearrangement combines TRBV7-8 with TRBJ2-7; TRBD1 lines up with 7 middle nucleotides. This sequence was found in a young man who received the YFV17D yellow fever vaccine. The sample in question was PBMCs, obtained 15 days after the yellow fever booster vaccination. This receptor carries the CDR3 CASSSRDRSTTTYEQYV. In nucleotide form, the sequence is TGTGCCAGCAGCTCAAGGGACAGATCCACCACCACTTACGAGCAGTACGTC.